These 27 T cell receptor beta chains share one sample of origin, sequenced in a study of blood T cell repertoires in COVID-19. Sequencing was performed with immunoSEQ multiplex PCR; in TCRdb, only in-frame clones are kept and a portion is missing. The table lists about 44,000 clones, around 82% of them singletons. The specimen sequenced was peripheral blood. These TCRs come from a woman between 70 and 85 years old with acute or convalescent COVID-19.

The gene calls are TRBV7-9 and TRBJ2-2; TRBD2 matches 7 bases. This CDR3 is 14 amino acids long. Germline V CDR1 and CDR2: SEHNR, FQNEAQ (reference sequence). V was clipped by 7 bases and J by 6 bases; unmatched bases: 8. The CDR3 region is CASTPTSEAGELFF. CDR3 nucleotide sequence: TGTGCCAGCACCCCCACTAGCGAGGCCGGGGAGCTGTTTTTT.

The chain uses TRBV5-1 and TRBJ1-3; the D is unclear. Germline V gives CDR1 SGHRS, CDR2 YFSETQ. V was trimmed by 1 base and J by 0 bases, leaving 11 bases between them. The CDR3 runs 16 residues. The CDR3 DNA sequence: TGCGCCAGCAGCTTGTCCAGGCAAGGCTCTGGAAACACCATATATTTT. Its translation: CASSLSRQGSGNTIYF.

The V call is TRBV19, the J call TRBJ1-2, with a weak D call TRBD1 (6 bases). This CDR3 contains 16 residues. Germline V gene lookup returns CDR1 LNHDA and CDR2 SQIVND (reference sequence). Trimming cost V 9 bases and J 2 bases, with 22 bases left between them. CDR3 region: CASAPQRQVLNYGYTF. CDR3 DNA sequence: TGTGCCAGCGCACCGCAACGACAGGTCCTAAACTATGGCTACACCTTC.

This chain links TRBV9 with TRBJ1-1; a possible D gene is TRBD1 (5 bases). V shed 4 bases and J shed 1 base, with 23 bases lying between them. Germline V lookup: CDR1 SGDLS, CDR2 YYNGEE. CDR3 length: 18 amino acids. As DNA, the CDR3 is TGTGCCAGCAGCTCCAACCGGGAGCAGGGATTAGAGAACACTGAAGCTTTCTTT. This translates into CASSSNREQGLENTEAFF.

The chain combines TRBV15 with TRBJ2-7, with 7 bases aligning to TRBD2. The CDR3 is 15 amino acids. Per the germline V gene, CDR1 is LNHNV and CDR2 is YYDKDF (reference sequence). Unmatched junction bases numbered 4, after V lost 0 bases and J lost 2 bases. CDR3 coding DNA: TGTGCCACCAGCAGAGATAAGGGACTAACCTACGAGCAGTACTTC. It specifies CATSRDKGLTYEQYF.

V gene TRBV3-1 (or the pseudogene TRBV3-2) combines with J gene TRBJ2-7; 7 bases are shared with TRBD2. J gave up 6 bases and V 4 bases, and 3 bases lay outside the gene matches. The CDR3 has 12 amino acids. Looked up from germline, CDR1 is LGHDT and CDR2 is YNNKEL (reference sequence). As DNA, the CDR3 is TGTGCCAGCAGCCTGACTAGCTCCGAGCAGTACTTC. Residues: CASSLTSSEQYF.

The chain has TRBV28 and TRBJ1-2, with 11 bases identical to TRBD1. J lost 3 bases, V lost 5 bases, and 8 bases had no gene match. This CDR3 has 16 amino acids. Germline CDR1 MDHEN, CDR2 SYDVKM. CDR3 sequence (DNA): TGTGCCAGCAGTCTTTACCGGACAGGGGGCTACTATGGCTACACCTTC. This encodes CASSLYRTGGYYGYTF.

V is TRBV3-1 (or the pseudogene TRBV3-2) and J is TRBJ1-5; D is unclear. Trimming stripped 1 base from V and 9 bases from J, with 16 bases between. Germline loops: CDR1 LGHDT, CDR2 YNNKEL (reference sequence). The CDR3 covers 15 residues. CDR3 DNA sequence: TGTGCCAGCAGCCAAGGTACTTTAACGGTCGGGCCCCAGCATTTT. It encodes CASSQGTLTVGPQHF.

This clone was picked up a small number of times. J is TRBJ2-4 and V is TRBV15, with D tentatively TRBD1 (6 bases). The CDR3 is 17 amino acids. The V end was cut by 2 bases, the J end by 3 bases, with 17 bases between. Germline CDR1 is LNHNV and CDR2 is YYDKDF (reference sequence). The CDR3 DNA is TGTGCCACCAGCAGAACACAGGGTGGGTCGGGCAAAAACATTCAGTACTTC. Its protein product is CATSRTQGGSGKNIQYF.

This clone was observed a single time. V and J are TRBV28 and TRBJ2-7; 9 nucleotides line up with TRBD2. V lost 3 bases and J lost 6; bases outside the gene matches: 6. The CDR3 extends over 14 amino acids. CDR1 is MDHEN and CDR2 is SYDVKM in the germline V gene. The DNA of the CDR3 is TGTGCCAGCAGTTTTAGCGGGAGTCTGCCCGAGCAGTACTTC. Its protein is CASSFSGSLPEQYF.

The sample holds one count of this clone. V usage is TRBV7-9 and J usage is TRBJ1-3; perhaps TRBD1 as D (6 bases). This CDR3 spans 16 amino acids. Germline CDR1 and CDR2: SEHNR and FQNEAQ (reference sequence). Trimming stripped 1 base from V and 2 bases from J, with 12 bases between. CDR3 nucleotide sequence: TGTGCCAGCAGCTTAGTCCGGACAGCGGCTGGAAACACCATATATTTT. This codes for CASSLVRTAAGNTIYF.

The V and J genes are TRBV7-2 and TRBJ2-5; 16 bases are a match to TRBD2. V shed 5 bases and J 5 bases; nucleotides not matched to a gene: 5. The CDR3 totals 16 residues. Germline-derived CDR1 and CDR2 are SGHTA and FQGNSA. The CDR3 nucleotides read TGTGCCAGCAGCCCGGGACTAGCGGGAGGGGGGGAGACCCAGTACTTC. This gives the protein CASSPGLAGGGETQYF.

The chain's CDR3 is CASSRTRDSSYEQYF. The CDR3 region has the DNA TGTGCCAGCTCACGGACCCGGGACAGTTCCTACGAGCAGTACTTC. The chain uses TRBV18 and TRBJ2-7; TRBD1 aligns across 7 bases. J was trimmed by 1 base and V by 4 bases; bases with no gene match: 7. The V gene's germline CDR1 is KGHSH and CDR2 LQKENI. This CDR3 is built from 15 residues. Complete variable domain (other parts from reference TRBV18 and TRBJ2-7): NAGVMQNPRHLVRRRGQEARLRCSPMKGHSHVYWYRQLPEEGLKFMVYLQKENIIDESGMPKERFSAEFPKEGPSILRIQQVVRGDSAAYFCASSRTRDSSYEQYFGPGTRLTVT.

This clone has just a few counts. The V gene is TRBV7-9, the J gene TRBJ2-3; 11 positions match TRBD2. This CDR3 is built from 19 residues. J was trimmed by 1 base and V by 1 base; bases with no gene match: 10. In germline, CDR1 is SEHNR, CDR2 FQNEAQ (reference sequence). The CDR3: CASSLVASGRKYRTDTQYF. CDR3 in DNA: TGTGCCAGCAGCTTAGTCGCTAGCGGGAGGAAATACCGCACAGATACGCAGTATTTT.

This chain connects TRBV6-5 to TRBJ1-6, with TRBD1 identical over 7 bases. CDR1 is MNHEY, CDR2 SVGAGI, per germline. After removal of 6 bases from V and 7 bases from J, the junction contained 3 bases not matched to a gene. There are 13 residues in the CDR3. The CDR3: CASSQGGNSPLHF. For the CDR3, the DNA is TGTGCCAGCAGCCAGGGGGGAAATTCACCCCTCCACTTT.

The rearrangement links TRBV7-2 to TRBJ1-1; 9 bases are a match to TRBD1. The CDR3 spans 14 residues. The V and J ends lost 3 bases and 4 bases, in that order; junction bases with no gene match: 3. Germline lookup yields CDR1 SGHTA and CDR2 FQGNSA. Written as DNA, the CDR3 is TGTGCCAGCAGCTTCACAGGGGGCATCACTGAAGCTTTCTTT. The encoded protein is CASSFTGGITEAFF.

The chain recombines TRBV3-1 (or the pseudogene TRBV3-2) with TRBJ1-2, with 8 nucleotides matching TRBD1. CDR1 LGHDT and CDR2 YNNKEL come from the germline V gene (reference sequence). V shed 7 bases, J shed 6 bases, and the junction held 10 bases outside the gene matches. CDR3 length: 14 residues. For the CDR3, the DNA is TGTGCCAGCACCGGGACAGGCGGTTTAGATGGCTACACCTTC. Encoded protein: CASTGTGGLDGYTF.

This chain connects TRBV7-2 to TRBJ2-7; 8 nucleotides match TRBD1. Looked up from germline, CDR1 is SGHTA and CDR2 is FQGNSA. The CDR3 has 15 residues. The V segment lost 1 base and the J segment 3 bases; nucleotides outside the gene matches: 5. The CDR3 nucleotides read TGTGCCAGCAGCTTAGAGGTCGGACAGGGCTACGAGCAGTACTTC. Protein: CASSLEVGQGYEQYF.

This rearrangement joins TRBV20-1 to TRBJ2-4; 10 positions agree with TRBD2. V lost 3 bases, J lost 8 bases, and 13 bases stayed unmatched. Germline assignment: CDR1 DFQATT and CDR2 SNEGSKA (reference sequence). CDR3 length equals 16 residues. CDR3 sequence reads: CSASRSLAGEEDIQYF. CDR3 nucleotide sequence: TGCAGTGCTAGTAGGTCTCTAGCGGGAGAGGAGGACATTCAGTACTTC.

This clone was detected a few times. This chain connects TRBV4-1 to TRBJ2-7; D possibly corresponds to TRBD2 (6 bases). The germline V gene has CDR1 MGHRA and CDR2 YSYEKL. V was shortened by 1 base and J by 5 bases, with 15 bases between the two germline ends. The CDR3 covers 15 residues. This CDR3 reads CASSQGLAARDEQYF. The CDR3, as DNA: TGCGCCAGCAGCCAAGGTTTAGCGGCTCGGGACGAGCAGTACTTC.

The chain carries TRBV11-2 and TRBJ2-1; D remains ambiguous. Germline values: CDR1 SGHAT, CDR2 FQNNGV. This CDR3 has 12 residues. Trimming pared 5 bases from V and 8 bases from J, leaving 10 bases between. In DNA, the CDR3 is TGTGCCAGCAGCCCCCCCGTCGATGAGCAGTTCTTC. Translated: CASSPPVDEQFF.

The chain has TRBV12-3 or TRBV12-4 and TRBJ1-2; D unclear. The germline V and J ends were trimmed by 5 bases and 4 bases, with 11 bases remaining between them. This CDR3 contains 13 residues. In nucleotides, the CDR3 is TGTGCCAGCAGTGTCAAGAGGGCCTATGGCTACACCTTC. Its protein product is CASSVKRAYGYTF.

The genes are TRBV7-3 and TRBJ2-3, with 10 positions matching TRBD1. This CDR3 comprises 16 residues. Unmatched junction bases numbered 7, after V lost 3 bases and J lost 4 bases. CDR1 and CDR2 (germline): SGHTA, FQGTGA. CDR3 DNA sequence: TGTGCCAGCAGCTTGGCACCGGGACAGGGGTCAGATACGCAGTATTTT. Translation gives CASSLAPGQGSDTQYF.

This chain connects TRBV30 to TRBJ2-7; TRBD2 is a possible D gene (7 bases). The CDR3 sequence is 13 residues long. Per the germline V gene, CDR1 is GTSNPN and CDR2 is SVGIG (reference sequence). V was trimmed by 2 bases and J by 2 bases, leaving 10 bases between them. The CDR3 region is CAWSRGGPYEQYF. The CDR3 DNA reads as TGTGCCTGGAGTAGGGGGGGGCCCTACGAGCAGTACTTC.

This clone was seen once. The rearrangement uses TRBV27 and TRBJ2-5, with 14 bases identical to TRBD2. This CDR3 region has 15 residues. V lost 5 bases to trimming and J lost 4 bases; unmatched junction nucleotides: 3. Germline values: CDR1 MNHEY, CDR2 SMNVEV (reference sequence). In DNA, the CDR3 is TGTGCCAGCAGTGGACTAGCGGGAGGCGGAGAGACCCAGTACTTC. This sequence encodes CASSGLAGGGETQYF.

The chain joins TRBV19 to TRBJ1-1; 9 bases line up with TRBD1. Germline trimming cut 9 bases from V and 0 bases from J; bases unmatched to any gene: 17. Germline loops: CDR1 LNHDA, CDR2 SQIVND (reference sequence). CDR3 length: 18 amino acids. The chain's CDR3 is CASKWGQGLGNLNTEAFF. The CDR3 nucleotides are TGTGCCAGCAAGTGGGGACAGGGTTTAGGTAATTTGAACACTGAAGCTTTCTTT. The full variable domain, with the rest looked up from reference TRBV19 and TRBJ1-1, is DGGITQSPKYLFRKEGQNVTLSCEQNLNHDAMYWYRQDPGQGLRLIYYSQIVNDFQKGDIAEGYSVSREKKESFPLTVTSAQKNPTAFYLCASKWGQGLGNLNTEAFFGQGTRLTVV.

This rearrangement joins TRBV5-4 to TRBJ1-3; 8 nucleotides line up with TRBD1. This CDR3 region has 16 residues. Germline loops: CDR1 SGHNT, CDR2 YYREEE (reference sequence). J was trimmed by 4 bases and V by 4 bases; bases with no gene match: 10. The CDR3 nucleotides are TGTGCCAGCAGCCGCACTGGACAGGGCGGAGGAAACACCATATATTTT. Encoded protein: CASSRTGQGGGNTIYF.